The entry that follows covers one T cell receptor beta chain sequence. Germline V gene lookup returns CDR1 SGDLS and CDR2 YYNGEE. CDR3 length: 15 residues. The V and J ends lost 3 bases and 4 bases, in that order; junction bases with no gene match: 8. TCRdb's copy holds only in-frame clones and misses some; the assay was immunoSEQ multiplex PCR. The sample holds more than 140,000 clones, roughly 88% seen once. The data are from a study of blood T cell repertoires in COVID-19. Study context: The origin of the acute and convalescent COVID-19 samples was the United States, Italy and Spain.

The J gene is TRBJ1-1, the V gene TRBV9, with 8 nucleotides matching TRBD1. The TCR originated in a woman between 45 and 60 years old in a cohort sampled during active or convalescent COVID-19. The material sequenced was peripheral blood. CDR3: CASSDSGGRRTEAFF. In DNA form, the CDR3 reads TGTGCCAGCAGCGATTCAGGGGGCCGACGCACTGAAGCTTTCTTT.